These 26 T cell receptor beta chains came from one sample sequenced in a study of T cells in Graves' hyperthyroidism and ophthalmopathy. Template material for amplifying TCR beta CDR3 regions consisted of RNA transcripts. HTBI primers were used for first-round RT-PCR of the TCR CDR3. From the multiplex PCR reads, TCRdb called clonotypes with MiXCR, one entry per CDR3 protein. The sample records more than 350,000 distinct CDR3 sequences, about 14% being singletons. The specimen sequenced was blood. The source of these receptors is a woman aged 25 to 39 with Graves' ophthalmopathy.

In this sample, this clonotype turned up many times. The rearrangement joins TRBV2 to TRBJ1-5; 7 nucleotides agree with TRBD1. The CDR3 length is 13 residues. Germline trimming cut 8 bases from V and 3 bases from J; bases unmatched to any gene: 4. From germline, CDR1 is SNHLY and CDR2 FYNNEI. CDR3 DNA sequence: TGTGCCAGCCGGGACAGAACCAATCAGCCCCAGCATTTT. Translating gives CASRDRTNQPQHF.

The V gene is TRBV28, the J gene TRBJ1-5; TRBD1 matches 9 bases. Germline CDR1 is MDHEN and CDR2 is SYDVKM. Trimming removed 6 bases from V and 0 bases from J; junction bases left unmatched: 6. The CDR3 covers 16 residues. CDR3 residues: CASRTGTGHSNQPQHF. The DNA for the CDR3 is TGTGCCAGCAGAACCGGGACAGGGCATAGCAATCAGCCCCAGCATTTT.

This clonotype was found many times. The V call is TRBV28, the J call TRBJ2-3, with D possibly being TRBD2 (6 bases). The V end lost 6 bases, the J end lost 4 bases, and 17 bases lay between the germline ends. Looked up from germline, CDR1 is MDHEN and CDR2 is SYDVKM. The CDR3 extends over 15 amino acids. The CDR3 nucleotides are TGTGCCAGCAGCCCCCCGGGACTCTTCGCAGATACGCAGTATTTT. Encoded protein: CASSPPGLFADTQYF.

This clonotype came up many times. The J gene is TRBJ2-7, the V gene TRBV20-1; weak D call: TRBD1 (5 bases). The CDR3 is 13 amino acids. Deletions cut 3 bases from V and 0 bases from J, with 9 bases between. Germline V CDR1 and CDR2: DFQATT, SNEGSKA (reference sequence). The CDR3 is CSASAGFSYEQYF. CDR3 in DNA: TGCAGTGCTAGCGCAGGGTTCTCCTACGAGCAGTACTTC.

This clonotype was seen a handful of times. The V and J genes are TRBV9 and TRBJ2-1; unclear D gene. Trimming left V 3 bases short and J 5 bases short, with 21 bases between. The CDR3 sequence is 17 residues long. Germline CDR1 SGDLS, CDR2 YYNGEE. The CDR3 is CASSAEASSSTNNEQFF. The CDR3 DNA is TGTGCCAGCAGCGCAGAGGCTTCGTCTAGTACCAACAATGAGCAGTTCTTC.

The chain joins TRBV12-5 to TRBJ1-1; a weak D match, TRBD1 (6 bases). The ends were cut back, 5 bases at V and 5 bases at J, with 18 bases in the middle. The CDR3 is 15 amino acids. CDR1 and CDR2 from the germline V gene are LGHNT and FRNRAP. DNA for the CDR3: TGTGCTAGTGGTCCAAACCCGACAGGAAGGACTGAAGCTTTCTTT. As protein: CASGPNPTGRTEAFF.

In this sample, this clonotype turned up a few times. DNA for the CDR3: TGTGCCAGCAGTGGTAGAGTCAACTATGGCTACACCTTC. It translates to CASSGRVNYGYTF. V gene TRBV2 combines with J gene TRBJ1-2; D remains unclear. The CDR3 is 13 amino acids. Trimming took off 4 bases at V and 2 bases at J, with 8 bases between the two ends. CDR1 is SNHLY and CDR2 is FYNNEI in the germline V gene.

This clonotype was observed a few times. The V call is TRBV6-2 or TRBV6-3, the J call TRBJ1-4; 9 bases are shared with TRBD1. Germline V gene lookup returns CDR1 MNHEY and CDR2 SVGEGT. There are 16 residues in the CDR3. The trim removed 5 bases at V and 6 bases at J, leaving 10 bases unmatched. CDR3 amino acids: CASSGDRVGRYEKLFF. DNA of the CDR3: TGTGCCAGCAGTGGGGACAGGGTGGGCCGGTATGAAAAACTGTTTTTT.

This clonotype has ten or more counts. CDR3 protein: CASSLWQGNYGYTF. The CDR3 bases are TGTGCCAGCAGTTTATGGCAGGGAAACTATGGCTACACCTTC. The chain couples TRBV28 to TRBJ1-2; weak D call: TRBD1 (5 bases). This CDR3 has 14 residues. The germline V gene has CDR1 MDHEN and CDR2 SYDVKM. V was shortened by 0 bases and J by 2 bases, with 7 bases between the two germline ends.

This clonotype was seen ten or more times. The chain carries TRBV7-2 and TRBJ2-5; perhaps TRBD2 as D (6 bases). V lost 6 bases, J lost 4 bases, and 9 bases lay in between. This CDR3 region has 12 residues. CDR1 is SGHTA, CDR2 FQGNSA, per germline. This CDR3 reads CASSFGGETQYF. CDR3 in DNA: TGTGCCAGCAGTTTCGGGGGAGAGACCCAGTACTTC.

This clonotype has ten or more counts. The chain couples TRBV6-1 to TRBJ1-3; tentatively, D is TRBD1 (5 bases). This CDR3 has 15 residues. The ends were cut back, 4 bases at V and 0 bases at J, with 10 bases in the middle. Germline V gene data show CDR1 as MNHNS and CDR2 as SASEGT. The DNA of the CDR3 is TGTGCCAGCAGTGGGGGCGGGGGCTCTGGAAACACCATATATTTT. Protein sequence: CASSGGGGSGNTIYF.

This clonotype has ten or more counts. The chain recombines TRBV2 with TRBJ2-7; possibly TRBD2 for D (6 bases). The CDR3 is 12 residues long. Germline V gene sequence: CDR1 SNHLY, CDR2 FYNNEI. V lost 6 bases and J 3 bases, leaving 9 bases between the germline ends. CDR3 DNA sequence: TGTGCCAGCAGGGAGGGCGTCTACGAGCAGTACTTC. It translates to CASREGVYEQYF.

The table lists this clonotype with many counts. The J gene is TRBJ2-1, the V gene TRBV7-9; 9 positions agree with TRBD2. There are 15 residues in the CDR3. V lost 1 base and J lost 6; bases outside the gene matches: 4. CDR1 and CDR2 from the germline V gene are SEHNR and FQNEAQ (reference sequence). Here the CDR3 DNA reads TGTGCCAGCAGCTTAGGAAGCGGGGGGACCAATGAGCAGTTCTTC. Protein product: CASSLGSGGTNEQFF. Looking up the rest from reference TRBV7-9 and TRBJ2-1 gives the full variable domain: DTGVSQNPRHKITKRGQNVTFRCDPISEHNRLYWYRQTLGQGPEFLTYFQNEAQLEKSRLLSDRFSAERPKGSFSTLEIQRTEQGDSAMYLCASSLGSGGTNEQFFGPGTRLTVL.

The rearrangement links TRBV27 to TRBJ2-2; TRBD1 aligns across 8 bases. CDR1 is MNHEY and CDR2 is SMNVEV in the germline V gene (reference sequence). The CDR3 spans 17 residues. Losses at the gene ends were 0 bases for V and 2 bases for J; bases not matched to a gene: 5. This CDR3 is CASSLSFGTGNTGELFF. The CDR3, as DNA: TGTGCCAGCAGTTTATCGTTCGGGACAGGTAACACCGGGGAGCTGTTTTTT.

This clonotype came up many times. The J gene is TRBJ1-1, the V gene TRBV30, with D possibly TRBD1 on 6 matching bases. V lost 3 bases and J lost 4, with 12 bases in between. Germline CDR1 is GTSNPN and CDR2 is SVGIG (reference sequence). This CDR3 spans 13 amino acids. The CDR3 DNA sequence: TGTGCCTGGAGAGTGGGGGCGGCCACTGAAGCTTTCTTT. Its protein product is CAWRVGAATEAFF.

About this clonotype: Being one base from a much bigger clone, this may be a read error. No conserved phenylalanine or tryptophan ends this CDR3, so it is likely a read error. The V gene is TRBV27, the J gene TRBJ2-5, with unresolved D. This CDR3 comprises 12 residues. V was trimmed by 7 bases and J by 0 bases, leaving 6 bases between them. CDR1 and CDR2 from the germline V gene are MNHEY and SMNVEV (reference sequence). CDR3 bases: TGTGCCAGCATAGACTACCAAGAGACCCAGTACCTC. Its protein is CASIDYQETQYL.

This clonotype appeared many times. The chain combines TRBV12-3 or TRBV12-4 with TRBJ2-7; 7 bases line up with TRBD1. Germline trimming cut 2 bases from V and 7 bases from J; bases unmatched to any gene: 11. CDR3 size: 15 residues. CDR3 amino acids: CASSLWDSVGREQYF. The CDR3 region has the DNA TGTGCCAGCAGTTTATGGGACAGTGTGGGAAGAGAGCAGTACTTC.

This clonotype has at least ten counts. The rearrangement joins TRBV6-1 to TRBJ1-3, with D hard to call. This CDR3 contains 12 residues. Germline V gene lookup returns CDR1 MNHNS and CDR2 SASEGT. V lost 10 bases, J lost 4 bases, and 11 bases lay in between. In DNA form, the CDR3 reads TGTGCCACCCGGACGGACGGAAACACCATATATTTT. Amino acid sequence: CATRTDGNTIYF.

This clonotype was observed a handful of times. A much larger clone differs from this one at a single base, so this may be a read error. The chain uses TRBV7-9 and TRBJ2-3; 7 nucleotides line up with TRBD1. CDR3 length: 18 residues. J gave up 0 bases and V 3 bases, and 12 bases lay outside the gene matches. CDR1 and CDR2 (germline): SEHNR, FQNEAQ (reference sequence). Here the CDR3 reads CASSFPREGGASTDTQYF. The CDR3 DNA reads TGTGCCAGCAGCTTCCCCCGGGAAGGGGGCGCGAGCACAGATACGCAGTATTTT.

This clonotype has a handful of counts. DNA for the CDR3: TGTGCCAGCACGGCGGCAGGTGGCACAGATACGCAGTATTTT. The encoded protein is CASTAAGGTDTQYF. The V and J genes are TRBV9 and TRBJ2-3; D unclear. The germline V and J ends were trimmed by 6 bases and 1 base, with 12 bases remaining between them. The CDR3 covers 14 residues. In germline, CDR1 is SGDLS, CDR2 YYNGEE.

This clonotype has ten or more counts. V gene TRBV6-1 combines with J gene TRBJ1-5; 7 nucleotides line up with TRBD1. CDR3 size: 14 residues. CDR1 and CDR2 from the germline V gene are MNHNS and SASEGT. Trimming at V came to 6 bases and at J to 4 bases, leaving 6 bases not matched to a gene. In DNA, the CDR3 is TGTGCCAGCAGAATGACAGGGTTGAATCAGCCCCAGCATTTT. It is translated as CASRMTGLNQPQHF.

The chain is built from TRBV20-1 and TRBJ2-7, with 10 bases fitting TRBD2. CDR3 size: 14 residues. V was clipped by 4 bases and J by 3 bases; unmatched bases: 6. The germline gives CDR1 DFQATT, CDR2 SNEGSKA (reference sequence). The CDR3 nucleotides read TGCAGTGCTATATTAGCTAGCGGGGGCTACGAGCAGTACTTC. It codes for CSAILASGGYEQYF.

There are many counts of this clonotype. The V gene is TRBV2, the J gene TRBJ2-2, with no clear D. V shed 7 bases and J shed 6 bases, with 15 bases lying between them. The germline V gene encodes CDR1 SNHLY and CDR2 FYNNEI. The length of the CDR3 is 14 residues. CDR3 nucleotides: TGTGCCAGCACCGGGCAGCCCGAGTCCGGGGAGCTGTTTTTT. Translating it yields CASTGQPESGELFF.

This clonotype occurred many times. The chain joins TRBV12-3 or TRBV12-4 to TRBJ1-2; 10 nucleotides align to TRBD1. J was trimmed by 8 bases and V by 1 base; bases with no gene match: 7. CDR3 length: 15 residues. This CDR3 reads CASSLGRQGAGGYTF. CDR3 nucleotides: TGTGCCAGCAGTTTAGGCAGACAGGGGGCCGGGGGCTACACCTTC.

The sample holds a few counts of this clonotype. The genes are TRBV19 and TRBJ1-5; D unresolved. V lost 6 bases and J lost 2, with 11 bases in between. There are 14 residues in the CDR3. Germline V lookup: CDR1 LNHDA, CDR2 SQIVND (reference sequence). The CDR3 nucleotides are TGTGCCAGTAGGGGAGAGTCTGGCAATCAGCCCCAGCATTTT. Translating gives CASRGESGNQPQHF.

This clonotype was picked up many times. The chain joins TRBV20-1 to TRBJ2-2, with TRBD2 as a possible D gene (7 bases). Between the trimmed V and J ends, which lost 0 bases and 6 bases, there was a span of 17 bases. The CDR3 covers 16 residues. Germline CDR1 is DFQATT and CDR2 is SNEGSKA (reference sequence). The CDR3 coding sequence is TGCAGTGCTAGAGATCGTAAGGGGGGGGCCTCCGGGGAGCTGTTTTTT. The encoded protein is CSARDRKGGASGELFF.